Each of the 5 T cell receptor beta chains below was sequenced from the same sample in a study of OX40 agonist ivuxolimab in advanced cancers. Sequencing used immunoSEQ multiplex PCR; TCRdb keeps in-frame clones, though not all of them. This table holds around 18,000 clones, approximately 77% found once. Sequencing was performed on CD4+ or CD8+ T cells sorted from blood, taken in a trial of the OX40 agonist ivuxolimab. Receptors were obtained from an adult with an advanced solid tumor such as melanoma, head and neck, liver or kidney cancer.

This chain connects TRBV19 to TRBJ2-6; D assignment may be TRBD1 or TRBD2 (5 bases each). The germline CDR1 and CDR2 sequences are LNHDA and SQIVND (reference sequence). V shed 6 bases and J shed 0 bases, with 24 bases lying between them. The CDR3 has 20 amino acids. The CDR3 DNA follows: TGTGCCAGTAGCCTAAGTTTTCGGGACGGGATCCTCTCTGGGGCCAACGTCCTGACTTTC. It specifies CASSLSFRDGILSGANVLTF. Together with reference TRBV19 and TRBJ2-6, the CDR3 gives the full variable domain: DGGITQSPKYLFRKEGQNVTLSCEQNLNHDAMYWYRQDPGQGLRLIYYSQIVNDFQKGDIAEGYSVSREKKESFPLTVTSAQKNPTAFYLCASSLSFRDGILSGANVLTFGAGSRLTVL.

A few counts support this clone. This sequence joins TRBV18 and TRBJ1-4; tentative D call: TRBD1 (5 bases). Germline CDR1 reads KGHSH; CDR2 reads LQKENI. The CDR3 consists of 13 residues. V lost 2 bases to trimming and J lost 8 bases, with 9 bases between them. The CDR3 loop is CASSPGAGEKLFF. The CDR3 DNA follows: TGTGCCAGCTCACCAGGGGCAGGGGAAAAACTGTTTTTT. The full variable domain, completed using reference TRBV18 and TRBJ1-4, is NAGVMQNPRHLVRRRGQEARLRCSPMKGHSHVYWYRQLPEEGLKFMVYLQKENIIDESGMPKERFSAEFPKEGPSILRIQQVVRGDSAAYFCASSPGAGEKLFFGSGTQLSVL.

The V gene is TRBV30, the J gene TRBJ2-7, with D hard to call. This CDR3 is 12 amino acids long. Between the trimmed V and J ends, which lost 0 bases and 3 bases, there was a span of 6 bases. From germline, CDR1 is GTSNPN and CDR2 SVGIG (reference sequence). The CDR3 DNA reads as TGTGCCTGGAGTGTAATAGACTACGAGCAGTACTTC. Translating it yields CAWSVIDYEQYF.

By proportion, this clone is medium-sized (0.01 to 0.1%). The chain is built from TRBV9 and TRBJ2-7; 7 nucleotides match TRBD2. This CDR3 contains 15 residues. V gave up 2 bases and J gave up 2 bases; unmatched junction bases: 7. In germline, CDR1 is SGDLS, CDR2 YYNGEE. The CDR3 is CASSVDSGPPYEQYF. DNA of the CDR3: TGTGCCAGCAGCGTTGATAGCGGGCCCCCCTACGAGCAGTACTTC.

This chain connects TRBV29-1 to TRBJ2-7, with 8 bases that match TRBD1. CDR1 SQVTM and CDR2 ANQGSEA come from the germline V gene. The V gene end was trimmed by 0 bases and the J gene end by 4 bases; junction bases not matched to a gene: 2. The length of the CDR3 is 13 residues. The CDR3 nucleotides read TGCAGCGTTGAAGAAGGACAGGGTTACGAGCAGTACTTC. Protein sequence: CSVEEGQGYEQYF.